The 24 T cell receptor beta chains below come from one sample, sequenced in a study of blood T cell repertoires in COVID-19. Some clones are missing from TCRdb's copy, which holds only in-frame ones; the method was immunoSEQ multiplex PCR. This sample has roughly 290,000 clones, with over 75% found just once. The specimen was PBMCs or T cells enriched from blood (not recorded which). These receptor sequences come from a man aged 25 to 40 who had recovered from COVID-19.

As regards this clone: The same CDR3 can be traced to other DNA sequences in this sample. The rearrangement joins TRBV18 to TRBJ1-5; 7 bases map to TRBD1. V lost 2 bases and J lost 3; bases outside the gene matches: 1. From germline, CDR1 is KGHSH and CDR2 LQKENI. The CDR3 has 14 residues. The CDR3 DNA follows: TGTGCCAGCTCACCAGGGACAGACAATCAGCCCCAGCATTTT. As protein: CASSPGTDNQPQHF.

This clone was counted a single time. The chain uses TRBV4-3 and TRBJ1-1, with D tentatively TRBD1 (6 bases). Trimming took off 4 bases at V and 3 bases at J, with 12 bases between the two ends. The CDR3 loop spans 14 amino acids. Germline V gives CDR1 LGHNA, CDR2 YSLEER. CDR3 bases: TGCGCCAGCAGCCCGGGGGGCCTGGACACTGAAGCTTTCTTT. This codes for CASSPGGLDTEAFF.

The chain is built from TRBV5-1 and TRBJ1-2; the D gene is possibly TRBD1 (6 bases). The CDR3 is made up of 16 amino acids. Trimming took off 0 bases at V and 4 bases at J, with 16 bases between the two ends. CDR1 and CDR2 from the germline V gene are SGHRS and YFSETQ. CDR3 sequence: CASSLAWGGATYGYTF. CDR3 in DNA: TGCGCCAGCAGCTTGGCCTGGGGGGGCGCGACCTATGGCTACACCTTC.

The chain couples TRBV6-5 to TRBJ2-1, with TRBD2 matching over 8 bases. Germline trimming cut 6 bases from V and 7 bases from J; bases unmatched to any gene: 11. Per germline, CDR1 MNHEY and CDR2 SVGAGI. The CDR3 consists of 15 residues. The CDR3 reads CASRGSGTARNEQFF. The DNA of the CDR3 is TGTGCCAGCAGAGGTAGCGGGACGGCGAGGAATGAGCAGTTCTTC.

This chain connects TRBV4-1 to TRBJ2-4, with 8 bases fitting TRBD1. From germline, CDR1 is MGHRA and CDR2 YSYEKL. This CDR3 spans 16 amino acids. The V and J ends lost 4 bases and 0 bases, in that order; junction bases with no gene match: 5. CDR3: CASSRPGGIAKNIQYF. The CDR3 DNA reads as TGCGCCAGCAGCCGTCCAGGGGGCATAGCCAAAAACATTCAGTACTTC.

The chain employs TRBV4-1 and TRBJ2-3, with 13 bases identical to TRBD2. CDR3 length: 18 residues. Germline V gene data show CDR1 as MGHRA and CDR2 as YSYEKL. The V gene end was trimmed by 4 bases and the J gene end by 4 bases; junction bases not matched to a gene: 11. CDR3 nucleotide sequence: TGCGCCAGCAGCCCAGGACTAGCGGGGGTTTCCAGCGCAGATACGCAGTATTTT. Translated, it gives CASSPGLAGVSSADTQYF.

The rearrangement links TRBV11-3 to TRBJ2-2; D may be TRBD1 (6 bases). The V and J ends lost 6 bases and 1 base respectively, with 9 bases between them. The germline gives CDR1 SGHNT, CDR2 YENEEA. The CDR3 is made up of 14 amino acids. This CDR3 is CASRPTGNTGELFF. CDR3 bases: TGTGCCAGCAGGCCGACAGGGAACACCGGGGAGCTGTTTTTT.

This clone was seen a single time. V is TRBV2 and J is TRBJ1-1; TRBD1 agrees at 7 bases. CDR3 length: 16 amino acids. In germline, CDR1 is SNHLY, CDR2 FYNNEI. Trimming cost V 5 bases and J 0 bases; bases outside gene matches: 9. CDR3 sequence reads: CASSFPLGQLNTEAFF. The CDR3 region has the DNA TGTGCCAGCAGTTTCCCCTTGGGACAGTTGAACACTGAAGCTTTCTTT.

The CDR3: CASSASGGAGETQYF. CDR3 DNA sequence: TGTGCCAGCAGCGCTAGCGGGGGGGCCGGGGAGACCCAGTACTTC. V usage is TRBV9 and J usage is TRBJ2-5; 12 nucleotides agree with TRBD2. Germline V gene sequence: CDR1 SGDLS, CDR2 YYNGEE. The length of the CDR3 is 15 residues. The ends lost 3 bases at V and 5 bases at J; junction bases unmatched: 5.

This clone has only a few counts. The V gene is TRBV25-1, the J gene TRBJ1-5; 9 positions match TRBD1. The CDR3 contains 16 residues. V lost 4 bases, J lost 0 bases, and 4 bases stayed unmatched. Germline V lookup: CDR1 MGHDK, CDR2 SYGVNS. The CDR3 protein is CASSGTGGDSNQPQHF. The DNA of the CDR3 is TGTGCCAGCAGTGGAACAGGGGGCGATAGCAATCAGCCCCAGCATTTT.

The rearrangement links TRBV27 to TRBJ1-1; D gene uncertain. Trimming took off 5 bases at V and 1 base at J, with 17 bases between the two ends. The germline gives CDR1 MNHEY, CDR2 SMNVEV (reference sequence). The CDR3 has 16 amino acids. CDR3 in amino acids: CASSPMPRRGNTEAFF. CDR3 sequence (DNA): TGTGCCAGCAGTCCCATGCCGAGGCGGGGGAACACTGAAGCTTTCTTT.

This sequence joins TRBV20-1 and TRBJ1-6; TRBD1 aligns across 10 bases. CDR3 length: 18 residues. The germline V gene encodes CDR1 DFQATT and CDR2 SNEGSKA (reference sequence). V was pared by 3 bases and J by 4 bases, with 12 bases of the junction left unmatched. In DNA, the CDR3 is TGCAGTGCTAGTCCCAATGGACAGGGGGGATTTTATAATTCACCCCTCCACTTT. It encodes CSASPNGQGGFYNSPLHF.

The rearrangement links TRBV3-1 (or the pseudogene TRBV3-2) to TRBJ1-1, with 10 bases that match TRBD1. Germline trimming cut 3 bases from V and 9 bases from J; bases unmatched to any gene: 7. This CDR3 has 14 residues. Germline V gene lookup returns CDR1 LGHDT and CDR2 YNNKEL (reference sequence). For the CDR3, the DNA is TGTGCCAGCAGCCAGCCGGGACAGGGGACCAAAGCTTTCTTT. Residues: CASSQPGQGTKAFF.

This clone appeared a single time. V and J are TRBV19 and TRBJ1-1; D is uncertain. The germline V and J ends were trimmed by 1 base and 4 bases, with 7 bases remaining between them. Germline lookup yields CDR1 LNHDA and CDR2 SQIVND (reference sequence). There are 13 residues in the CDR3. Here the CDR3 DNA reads TGTGCCAGTAGTATAGGAGTATCCACTGAAGCTTTCTTT. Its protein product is CASSIGVSTEAFF.

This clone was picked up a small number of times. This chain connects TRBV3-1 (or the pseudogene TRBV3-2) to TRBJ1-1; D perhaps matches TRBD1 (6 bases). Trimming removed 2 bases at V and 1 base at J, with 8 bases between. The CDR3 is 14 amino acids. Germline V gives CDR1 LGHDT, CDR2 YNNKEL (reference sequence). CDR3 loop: CASSQTGRNTEAFF. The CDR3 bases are TGTGCCAGCAGCCAAACAGGGCGGAACACTGAAGCTTTCTTT.

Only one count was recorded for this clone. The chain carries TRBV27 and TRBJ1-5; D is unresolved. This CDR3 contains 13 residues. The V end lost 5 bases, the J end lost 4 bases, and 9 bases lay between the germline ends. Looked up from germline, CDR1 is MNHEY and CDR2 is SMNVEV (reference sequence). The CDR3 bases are TGTGCCAGCAGTCCGGAGCCGAATCAGCCCCAGCATTTT. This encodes CASSPEPNQPQHF.

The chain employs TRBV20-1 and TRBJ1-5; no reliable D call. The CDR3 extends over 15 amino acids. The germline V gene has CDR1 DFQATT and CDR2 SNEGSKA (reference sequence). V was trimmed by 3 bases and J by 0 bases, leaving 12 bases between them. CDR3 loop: CSASKASYSNQPQHF. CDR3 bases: TGCAGTGCTAGTAAAGCATCCTATAGCAATCAGCCCCAGCATTTT.

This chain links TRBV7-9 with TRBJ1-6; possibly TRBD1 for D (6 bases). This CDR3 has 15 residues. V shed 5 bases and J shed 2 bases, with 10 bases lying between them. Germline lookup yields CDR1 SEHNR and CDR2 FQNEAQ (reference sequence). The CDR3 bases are TGTGCCAGCAGCGAACAGGGTACCTATAATTCACCCCTCCACTTT. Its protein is CASSEQGTYNSPLHF.

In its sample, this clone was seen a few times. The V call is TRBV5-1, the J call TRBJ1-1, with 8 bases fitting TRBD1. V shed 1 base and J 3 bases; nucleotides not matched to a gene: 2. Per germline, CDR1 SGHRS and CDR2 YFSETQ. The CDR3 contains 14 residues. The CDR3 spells CASSLQGAHTEAFF. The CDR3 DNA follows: TGCGCCAGCAGCTTGCAGGGGGCGCACACTGAAGCTTTCTTT.

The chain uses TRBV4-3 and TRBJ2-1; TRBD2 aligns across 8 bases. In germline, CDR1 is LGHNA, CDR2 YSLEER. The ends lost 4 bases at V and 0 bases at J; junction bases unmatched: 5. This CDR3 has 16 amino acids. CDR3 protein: CASSLHGGGSYNEQFF. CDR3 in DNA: TGCGCCAGCAGCCTCCACGGGGGGGGCTCCTACAATGAGCAGTTCTTC.

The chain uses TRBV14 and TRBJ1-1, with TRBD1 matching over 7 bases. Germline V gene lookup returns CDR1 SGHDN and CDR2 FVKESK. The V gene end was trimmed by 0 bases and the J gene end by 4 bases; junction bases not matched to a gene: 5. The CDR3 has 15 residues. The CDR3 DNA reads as TGTGCCAGCAGCCAAGATAAGTCAGGGGGCACTGAAGCTTTCTTT. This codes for CASSQDKSGGTEAFF.

CDR3 coding DNA: TGTGCCAGCGGACCCAGCGGGTACACCTTC. It specifies CASGPSGYTF. V usage is TRBV7-3 and J usage is TRBJ1-2; D not certain. CDR1 is SGHTA and CDR2 is FQGTGA in the germline V gene. Deletions cut 8 bases from V and 11 bases from J, with 12 bases between. The CDR3 spans 10 residues. The full variable domain, in which reference TRBV7-3 and TRBJ1-2 provide the parts outside the CDR3, is GAGVSQTPSNKVTEKGKYVELRCDPISGHTALYWYRQSLGQGPEFLIYFQGTGAADDSGLPNDRFFAVRPEGSVSTLKIQRTERGDSAVYLCASGPSGYTFGSGTRLTVV.

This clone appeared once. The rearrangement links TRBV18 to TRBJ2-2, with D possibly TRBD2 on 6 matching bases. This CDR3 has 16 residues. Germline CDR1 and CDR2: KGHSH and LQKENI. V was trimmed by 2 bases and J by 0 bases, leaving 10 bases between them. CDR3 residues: CASSPFGTANTGELFF. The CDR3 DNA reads TGTGCCAGCTCACCATTTGGGACTGCGAACACCGGGGAGCTGTTTTTT. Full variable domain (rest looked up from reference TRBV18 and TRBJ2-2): NAGVMQNPRHLVRRRGQEARLRCSPMKGHSHVYWYRQLPEEGLKFMVYLQKENIIDESGMPKERFSAEFPKEGPSILRIQQVVRGDSAAYFCASSPFGTANTGELFFGEGSRLTVL.

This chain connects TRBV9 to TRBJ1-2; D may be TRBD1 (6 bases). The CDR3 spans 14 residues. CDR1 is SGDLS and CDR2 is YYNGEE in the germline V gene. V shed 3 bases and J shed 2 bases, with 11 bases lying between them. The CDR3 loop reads CASSGLTGNYGYTF. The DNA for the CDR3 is TGTGCCAGCAGCGGGTTAACAGGGAACTATGGCTACACCTTC.